The subject of this entry is one T cell receptor beta chain. Its antigen is unknown. Germline values: CDR1 SGHVS, CDR2 FNYEAQ. The CDR3 is 15 amino acids. Trimming left V 1 base short and J 4 bases short, with 13 bases between. The data were taken from a study of identical twins. Findings and caveats of the study: Researchers caution that invariant MAIT and iNKT cells could partly confound zero-insertion analyses. Abundant beta clonotypes from cord blood bore fewer insertions; memory repertoires lacked this pattern.

Every donor was a healthy Caucasian. TCRdb fed the 5' RACE reads into MiXCR, producing one record per CDR3 protein. This table has hundreds of thousands of distinct CDR3 sequences, 9% to 15% appearing once. In addition, the sample was reused for a study of yellow fever vaccine responses in identical twins.

Sequenced material: PBMCs. The source is a woman aged 18-30 years in good health. The chain couples TRBV7-6 to TRBJ1-1, with D hard to call. The CDR3 bases are TGTGCCAGCAGCTTAGGAACGGATCTGGGCACTGAAGCTTTCTTT. Its translation: CASSLGTDLGTEAFF. The variable domain in full, completed from reference TRBV7-6 and TRBJ1-1, reads GAGVSQSPRYKVTKRGQDVALRCDPISGHVSLYWYRQALGQGPEFLTYFNYEAQQDKSGLPNDRFSAERPEGSISTLTIQRTEQRDSAMYRCASSLGTDLGTEAFFGQGTRLTVV.